The 21 T cell receptor beta chains presented below share a single source sample, sequenced in a study of OX40 agonist ivuxolimab in advanced cancers. The table came from immunoSEQ multiplex PCR; TCRdb's copy has only in-frame clones and leaves some out. Here the sample spans fewer than 55,000 clones, roughly four fifths being singletons. This material consisted of CD4+ or CD8+ T cells sorted from blood, taken in a trial of the OX40 agonist ivuxolimab. Receptor source: an adult with an advanced solid tumor such as melanoma, head and neck, liver or kidney cancer.

The chain is built from TRBV5-4 and TRBJ2-7; 8 bases align to TRBD1. Germline values: CDR1 SGHNT, CDR2 YYREEE (reference sequence). CDR3 length: 14 amino acids. J was trimmed by 3 bases and V by 1 base; bases with no gene match: 3. CDR3 region: CASSLPDRGYEQYF. The DNA of the CDR3 is TGTGCCAGCAGCTTGCCAGACAGGGGCTACGAGCAGTACTTC. Looking up the rest from reference TRBV5-4 and TRBJ2-7 gives the full variable domain: ETGVTQSPTHLIKTRGQQVTLRCSSQSGHNTVSWYQQALGQGPQFIFQYYREEENGRGNFPPRFSGLQFPNYSSELNVNALELDDSALYLCASSLPDRGYEQYFGPGTRLTVT.

V is TRBV29-1 and J is TRBJ1-1; no clear D gene. The V gene's germline CDR1 is SQVTM and CDR2 ANQGSEA. Trimming stripped 6 bases from V and 6 bases from J, with 8 bases between. The CDR3 length is 10 residues. This CDR3 reads CSVRAPEAFF. The CDR3 coding sequence is TGCAGCGTGCGGGCTCCTGAAGCTTTCTTT.

The genes are TRBV18 and TRBJ1-4, with D perhaps matching TRBD1 (5 bases). The CDR3 length is 14 residues. The V end lost 1 base, the J end lost 5 bases, and 8 bases lay between the germline ends. Looked up from germline, CDR1 is KGHSH and CDR2 is LQKENI. The CDR3: CASSPQAGNEKLFF. The CDR3 bases are TGTGCCAGCTCACCACAGGCAGGGAATGAAAAACTGTTTTTT.

The gene calls are TRBV27 and TRBJ2-1; 12 positions agree with TRBD2. With V trimmed by 6 bases and J by 5 bases, 5 bases remained unmatched. Germline loops: CDR1 MNHEY, CDR2 SMNVEV (reference sequence). The CDR3 consists of 15 residues. The chain's CDR3 is CASSRTSGEDNEQFF. The CDR3 bases are TGTGCCAGCAGCCGGACTAGCGGGGAGGACAATGAGCAGTTCTTC.

The CDR3 region is CASSDGGRSGETQYF. The DNA of the CDR3 is TGTGCCAGCAGTGACGGCGGACGATCGGGAGAGACCCAGTACTTC. J is TRBJ2-5 and V is TRBV6-1; D gene uncertain. This CDR3 comprises 15 residues. V was shortened by 3 bases and J by 4 bases, with 15 bases between the two germline ends. Germline loops: CDR1 MNHNS, CDR2 SASEGT.

The CDR3 sequence: CASSPNAQGTQYF. For the CDR3, the DNA is TGTGCCAGCAGCCCCAACGCCCAGGGGACCCAGTACTTC. V is TRBV27 and J is TRBJ2-5; a possible D gene is TRBD1 (5 bases). CDR1 MNHEY and CDR2 SMNVEV come from the germline V gene (reference sequence). Trimming pared 6 bases from V and 7 bases from J, leaving 15 bases between. There are 13 residues in the CDR3.

The chain recombines TRBV15 with TRBJ2-7; weak D call: TRBD1 (6 bases). Trimming shortened V by 0 bases and J by 4 bases, and 16 bases separated the two germline ends. This CDR3 spans 16 amino acids. Germline CDR1 reads LNHNV; CDR2 reads YYDKDF (reference sequence). CDR3 sequence (DNA): TGTGCCACCAGCAGAGAACGGCCAGGACAGTTTTACGAGCAGTACTTC. It translates to CATSRERPGQFYEQYF.

This clone was seen a handful of times. The chain has TRBV9 and TRBJ2-3, with D possibly being TRBD2 (5 bases). Germline lookup yields CDR1 SGDLS and CDR2 YYNGEE. There are 15 residues in the CDR3. The V end lost 3 bases, the J end lost 0 bases, and 11 bases lay between the germline ends. For the CDR3, the DNA is TGTGCCAGCAGCGCCGGGTGGACTAGCACAGATACGCAGTATTTT. Residues: CASSAGWTSTDTQYF.

J is TRBJ1-2 and V is TRBV27; a weak D match, TRBD1 (6 bases). The germline V and J ends were trimmed by 6 bases and 8 bases, with 16 bases remaining between them. Germline V gene data show CDR1 as MNHEY and CDR2 as SMNVEV (reference sequence). The CDR3 contains 13 residues. CDR3: CASSPGELRGYTF. The CDR3 region has the DNA TGTGCCAGCAGCCCAGGGGAACTGAGAGGCTACACCTTC.

The chain is built from TRBV28 and TRBJ1-2, with a possible D match to TRBD1 (6 bases). Trimming pared 7 bases from V and 3 bases from J, leaving 12 bases between. Germline values: CDR1 MDHEN, CDR2 SYDVKM. This CDR3 is 13 amino acids long. CDR3 loop: CASIRGQDYGYTF. CDR3 DNA: TGTGCCAGCATTCGGGGACAAGACTATGGCTACACCTTC.

The V call is TRBV6-1, the J call TRBJ2-4; no definite D call. Germline CDR1 is MNHNS and CDR2 is SASEGT. Trimming left V 7 bases short and J 2 bases short, with 15 bases between. The CDR3 has 15 amino acids. This CDR3 reads CASTQPRVPKNIQYF. CDR3 in DNA: TGTGCCAGCACCCAACCACGGGTACCCAAAAACATTCAGTACTTC.

The J gene is TRBJ2-5, the V gene TRBV5-1; possible D gene TRBD1, 6 bases. The CDR3 spans 13 residues. V was trimmed by 3 bases and J by 2 bases, leaving 8 bases between them. The V gene's germline CDR1 is SGHRS and CDR2 YFSETQ. The CDR3: CASSSGTQETQYF. As DNA, the CDR3 is TGCGCCAGCAGCTCCGGGACACAAGAGACCCAGTACTTC.

The chain is built from TRBV10-3 and TRBJ1-1; 8 nucleotides align to TRBD1. Germline lookup yields CDR1 ENHRY and CDR2 SYGVKD. The CDR3 totals 15 residues. V trimming: 4 bases; J trimming: 7 bases; junction bases outside the gene matches: 11. The CDR3: CAISGTGFESGEAFF. CDR3 nucleotide sequence: TGTGCCATCAGTGGGACAGGGTTCGAGTCGGGTGAAGCTTTCTTT.

This clone was picked up a small number of times. This chain uses TRBV9 with TRBJ2-3; D is ambiguous. Germline V CDR1 and CDR2: SGDLS, YYNGEE. Trimming took 0 bases from V and 0 from J, leaving 17 bases between them. The CDR3 has 18 amino acids. CDR3 nucleotide sequence: TGTGCCAGCAGCGTAGCCCCTTTCAGCGCTTCTAGCACAGATACGCAGTATTTT. The encoded protein is CASSVAPFSASSTDTQYF. The entire variable domain, with the rest obtained from reference TRBV9 and TRBJ2-3, is as follows: DSGVTQTPKHLITATGQRVTLRCSPRSGDLSVYWYQQSLDQGLQFLIQYYNGEERAKGNILERFSAQQFPDLHSELNLSSLELGDSALYFCASSVAPFSASSTDTQYFGPGTRLTVL.

This chain connects TRBV7-9 to TRBJ2-7; 11 bases are a match to TRBD1. Per germline, CDR1 SEHNR and CDR2 FQNEAQ (reference sequence). J was trimmed by 0 bases and V by 5 bases; bases with no gene match: 15. This CDR3 is 19 amino acids long. CDR3: CASSAQPGTGGFRSYEQYF. The CDR3 DNA is TGTGCCAGCAGCGCCCAACCCGGGACAGGGGGTTTTCGCTCCTACGAGCAGTACTTC.

The J gene is TRBJ2-5, the V gene TRBV7-2, with 7 nucleotides matching TRBD1. J was trimmed by 1 base and V by 3 bases; bases with no gene match: 8. The CDR3 has 16 residues. CDR1 is SGHTA, CDR2 FQGNSA, per germline. This CDR3 is CASSFYRTGSQETQYF. The CDR3 nucleotides read TGTGCCAGCAGCTTTTATCGGACAGGTAGCCAAGAGACCCAGTACTTC.

The chain uses TRBV5-1 and TRBJ1-2, with 7 bases that match TRBD1. Germline CDR1 reads SGHRS; CDR2 reads YFSETQ. V was pared by 0 bases and J by 8 bases, with 10 bases of the junction left unmatched. The CDR3 spans 15 residues. CDR3 DNA sequence: TGCGCCAGCAGCTTGGCGACAGGGACCAATCCGGGCTACACCTTC. This codes for CASSLATGTNPGYTF.

V and J are TRBV9 and TRBJ1-6; D ambiguous. Germline values: CDR1 SGDLS, CDR2 YYNGEE. Trimming pared 0 bases from V and 8 bases from J, leaving 12 bases between. The CDR3 has 15 residues. CDR3 residues: CASSVEPGGYSPLHF. The DNA of the CDR3 is TGTGCCAGCAGCGTAGAACCAGGCGGGTATTCACCCCTCCACTTT.

This clone was detected once. This chain uses TRBV6-5 with TRBJ1-2, with D unclear. Germline V gene lookup returns CDR1 MNHEY and CDR2 SVGAGI. This CDR3 spans 16 amino acids. V was pared by 4 bases and J by 4 bases, with 19 bases between. The CDR3 coding sequence is TGTGCCAGCAGTTTTAGCACCACGACTCACGGCTATGGCTACACCTTC. It encodes CASSFSTTTHGYGYTF.

The chain recombines TRBV5-8 with TRBJ1-4, with a possible D match to TRBD1 (6 bases). Germline V CDR1 and CDR2: SGHTS, YDEGEE. The CDR3 loop spans 15 amino acids. Trimming took off 0 bases at V and 5 bases at J, with 11 bases between the two ends. CDR3 sequence: CASSLVQGKNEKLFF. CDR3 DNA: TGTGCCAGCAGCTTGGTACAGGGTAAGAATGAAAAACTGTTTTTT.

This clone was seen more than once but under ten times. The genes are TRBV2 and TRBJ1-6; no clear D. The V and J ends lost 5 bases and 5 bases respectively, with 7 bases between them. The CDR3 is 13 amino acids. Germline assignment: CDR1 SNHLY and CDR2 FYNNEI. CDR3 coding DNA: TGTGCCAGCAGTCGGGCCCATAATTCACCCCTCCACTTT. This sequence encodes CASSRAHNSPLHF.